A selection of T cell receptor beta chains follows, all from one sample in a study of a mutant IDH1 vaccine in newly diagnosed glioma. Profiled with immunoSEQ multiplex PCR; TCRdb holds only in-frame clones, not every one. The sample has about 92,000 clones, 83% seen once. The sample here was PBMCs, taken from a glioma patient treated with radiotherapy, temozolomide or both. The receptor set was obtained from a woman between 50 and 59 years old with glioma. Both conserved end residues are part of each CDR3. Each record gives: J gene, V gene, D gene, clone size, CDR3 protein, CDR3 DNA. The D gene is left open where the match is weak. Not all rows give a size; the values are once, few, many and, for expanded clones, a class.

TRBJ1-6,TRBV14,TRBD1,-,CASSHRKTGRNSPLHF,TGTGCCAGCAGTCACCGTAAGACAGGGCGGAATTCACCCCTCCACTTT
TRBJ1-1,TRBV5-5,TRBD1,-,CASSLSGQTGLNTEAFF,TGTGCCAGCAGCTTGTCGGGACAGACTGGTCTGAACACTGAAGCTTTCTTT
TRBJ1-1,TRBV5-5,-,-,CASSAGQMNTEAFF,TGTGCCAGCAGCGCAGGACAGATGAACACTGAAGCTTTCTTT
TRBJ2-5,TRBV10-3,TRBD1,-,CAISESGQKRGTQYF,TGTGCCATCAGTGAGTCGGGACAGAAGAGGGGGACCCAGTACTTC
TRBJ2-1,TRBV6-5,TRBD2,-,CASSLSGGGGEQFF,TGTGCCAGCAGCCTAAGCGGGGGAGGAGGGGAGCAGTTCTTC
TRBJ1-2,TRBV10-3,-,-,CATSLVDYGYTF,TGTGCCACCAGCCTCGTAGACTATGGCTACACCTTC
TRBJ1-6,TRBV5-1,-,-,CASSLGDHSYNSPLHF,TGCGCCAGCAGCTTGGGGGATCACTCCTATAATTCACCCCTCCACTTT
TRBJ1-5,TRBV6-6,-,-,CASSYLDGNNQPQHF,TGTGCCAGCAGTTACCTCGACGGCAATAATCAGCCCCAGCATTTT
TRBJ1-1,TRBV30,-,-,CAWIKTGNTEAFF,TGTGCCTGGATTAAAACCGGGAACACTGAAGCTTTCTTT
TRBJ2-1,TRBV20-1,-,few,CSARSPNEQFF,TGCAGTGCTAGGAGTCCGAATGAGCAGTTCTTC
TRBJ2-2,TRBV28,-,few,CASSLGQVNTGELFF,TGTGCCAGCAGTTTGGGGCAGGTGAACACCGGGGAGCTGTTTTTT
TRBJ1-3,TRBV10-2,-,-,CASSAGTLNTIYF,TGCGCCAGCAGTGCCGGGACACTAAACACCATATATTTT
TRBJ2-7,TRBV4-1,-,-,CASSQDGTQYEQYF,TGCGCCAGCAGCCAAGATGGGACTCAATACGAGCAGTACTTC
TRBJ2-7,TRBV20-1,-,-,CSASSSYEQYF,TGCAGTGCTAGTAGTTCCTACGAGCAGTACTTC
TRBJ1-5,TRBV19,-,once,CASSLGYNQPQHF,TGTGCCAGTAGTCTAGGTTACAATCAGCCCCAGCATTTT
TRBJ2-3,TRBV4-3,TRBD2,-,CASSQPLAGGPTDTQYF,TGCGCCAGCAGCCAACCACTAGCGGGGGGGCCGACAGATACGCAGTATTTT
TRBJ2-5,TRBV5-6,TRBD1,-,CASSPGTEETQYF,TGTGCCAGCAGCCCGGGGACAGAAGAGACCCAGTACTTC
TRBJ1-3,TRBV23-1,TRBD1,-,CASIPGQGPNSSSGNTIYF,TGCGCCAGCATCCCGGGACAGGGGCCGAACTCCAGCTCTGGAAACACCATATATTTT
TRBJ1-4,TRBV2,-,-,CASRGGLGGGNEKLFF,TGTGCCAGCAGGGGGGGCCTAGGGGGAGGAAATGAAAAACTGTTTTTT
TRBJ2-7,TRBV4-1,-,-,CASSRAGSYEQYF,TGCGCCAGCAGCAGGGCTGGGTCCTACGAGCAGTACTTC
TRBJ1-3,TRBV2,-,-,CASSGENRTAGNTIYF,TGTGCCAGCAGTGGGGAAAACAGGACGGCTGGAAACACCATATATTTT
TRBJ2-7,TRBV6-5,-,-,CASSYSWRGLYEQYF,TGTGCCAGCAGTTACTCGTGGAGGGGGCTCTACGAGCAGTACTTC
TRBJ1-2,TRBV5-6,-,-,CASSRGTGYGYTF,TGTGCCAGCAGCCGCGGCACAGGGTATGGCTACACCTTC
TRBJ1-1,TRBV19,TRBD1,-,CASKPGTGGNTEAFF,TGTGCCAGTAAGCCCGGGACAGGGGGGAACACTGAAGCTTTCTTT
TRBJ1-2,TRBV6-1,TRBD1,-,CASSEARTGPLYGYTF,TGTGCCAGCAGTGAAGCCCGGACAGGGCCCCTCTATGGCTACACCTTC
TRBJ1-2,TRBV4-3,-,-,CASSQKTGSNGYTF,TGCGCCAGCAGCCAAAAAACAGGGTCAAACGGCTACACCTTC
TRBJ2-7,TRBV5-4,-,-,CASSLERGKTYEQYF,TGTGCCAGCAGCTTGGAACGGGGAAAAACCTACGAGCAGTACTTC
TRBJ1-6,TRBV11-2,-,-,CASTYLGSPLHF,TGTGCCAGCACCTACCTGGGTTCACCCCTCCACTTT